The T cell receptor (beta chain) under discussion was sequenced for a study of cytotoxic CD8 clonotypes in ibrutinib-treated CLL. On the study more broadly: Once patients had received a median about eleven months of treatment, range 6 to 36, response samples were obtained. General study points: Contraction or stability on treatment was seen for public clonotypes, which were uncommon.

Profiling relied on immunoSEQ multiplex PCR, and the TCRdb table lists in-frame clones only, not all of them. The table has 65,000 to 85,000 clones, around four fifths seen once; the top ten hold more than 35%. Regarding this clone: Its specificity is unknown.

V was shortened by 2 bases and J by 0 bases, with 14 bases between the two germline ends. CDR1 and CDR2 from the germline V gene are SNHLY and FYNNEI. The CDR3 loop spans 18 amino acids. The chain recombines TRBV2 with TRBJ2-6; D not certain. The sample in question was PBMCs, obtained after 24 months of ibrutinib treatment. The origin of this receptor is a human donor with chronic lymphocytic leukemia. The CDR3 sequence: CASSEIFGRTSGANVLTF. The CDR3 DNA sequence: TGTGCCAGCAGTGAAATCTTTGGTCGAACCTCTGGGGCCAACGTCCTGACTTTC.